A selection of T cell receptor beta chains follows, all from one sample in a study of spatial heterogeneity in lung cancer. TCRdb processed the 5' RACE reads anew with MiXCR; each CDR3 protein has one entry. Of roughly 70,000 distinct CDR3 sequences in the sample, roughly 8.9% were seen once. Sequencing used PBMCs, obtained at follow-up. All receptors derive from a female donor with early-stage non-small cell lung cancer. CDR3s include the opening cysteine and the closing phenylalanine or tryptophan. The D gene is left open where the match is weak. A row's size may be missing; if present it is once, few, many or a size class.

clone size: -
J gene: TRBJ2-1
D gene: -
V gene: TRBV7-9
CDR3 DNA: TGTGCCTGCCTAAAGGAGGGGGCCTACAATGAGCAGTTCTTC
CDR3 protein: CACLKEGAYNEQFF

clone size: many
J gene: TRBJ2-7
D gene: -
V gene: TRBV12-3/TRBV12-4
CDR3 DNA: TGTGCCAGCAGTTTAGGTGGGAGTGGGGCCTCCTACGAGCAGTACTTC
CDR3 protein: CASSLGGSGASYEQYF

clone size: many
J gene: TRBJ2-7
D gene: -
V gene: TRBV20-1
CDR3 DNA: TGCAGTGCTAGCACCGGACGGGGTGTGAGGTACGAGCAGTACTTC
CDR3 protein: CSASTGRGVRYEQYF

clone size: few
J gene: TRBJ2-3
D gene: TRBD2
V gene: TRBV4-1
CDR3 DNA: TGCGCCAGCAGCCAAGACTCTGTAGCGGGCGATACGCAGTATTTT
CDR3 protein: CASSQDSVAGDTQYF

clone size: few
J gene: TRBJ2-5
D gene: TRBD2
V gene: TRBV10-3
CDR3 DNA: TGTGCCATCAGTGACTATGGGACTAGCGGGAGAGTGACCCAGTACTTC
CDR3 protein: CAISDYGTSGRVTQYF

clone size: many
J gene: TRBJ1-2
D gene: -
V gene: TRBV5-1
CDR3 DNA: TGCGCCAGCAGGCGGTCCTCCACAGAATTTAACTATGGCTACACCTTC
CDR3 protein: CASRRSSTEFNYGYTF

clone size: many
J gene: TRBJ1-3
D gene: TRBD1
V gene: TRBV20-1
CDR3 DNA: TGCAGTGCTCTCCCCCGGACAGGGAGTTGGAACACCATATATTTT
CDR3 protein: CSALPRTGSWNTIYF

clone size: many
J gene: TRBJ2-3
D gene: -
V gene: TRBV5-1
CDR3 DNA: TGCGCCAGCAGCTTGACGGCGGGACTGACAGATACGCAGTATTTT
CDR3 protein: CASSLTAGLTDTQYF

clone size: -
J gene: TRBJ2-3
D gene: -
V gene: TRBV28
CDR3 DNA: TGTGCCAGCAGGGAGGTAGATACGCAGTATTTT
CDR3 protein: CASREVDTQYF

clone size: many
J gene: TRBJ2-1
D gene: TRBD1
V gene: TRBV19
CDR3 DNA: TGTGCCAGTAGTATAAAACAGGGGAGCAATGAGCAGTTCTTC
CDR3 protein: CASSIKQGSNEQFF

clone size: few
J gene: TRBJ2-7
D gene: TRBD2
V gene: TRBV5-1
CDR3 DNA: TGCGCCAGCAGCAAAGGACTAGCGGGAGGGCCTCGGACCGAGCAGTACTTC
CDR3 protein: CASSKGLAGGPRTEQYF

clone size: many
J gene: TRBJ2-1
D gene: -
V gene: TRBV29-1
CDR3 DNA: TGCAGCTCCCAAACAGGTCTTCGGAGTTTCGATGAGCAGTTCTTC
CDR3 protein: CSSQTGLRSFDEQFF

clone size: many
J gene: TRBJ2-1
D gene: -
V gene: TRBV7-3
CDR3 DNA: TGTGCCAGCAGCTTAATGGGGACCTCGGGAAATGAGCAGTTCTTC
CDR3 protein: CASSLMGTSGNEQFF

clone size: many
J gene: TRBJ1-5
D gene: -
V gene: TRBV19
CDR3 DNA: TGTGCCAGTAGTAGCCCGGACAGCTACGATCAGCCCCAGCATTTT
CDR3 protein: CASSSPDSYDQPQHF

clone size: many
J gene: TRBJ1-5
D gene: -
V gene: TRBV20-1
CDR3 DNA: TGCAGTGCTATGAGTAATCAGCCCCAGCATTTT
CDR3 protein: CSAMSNQPQHF

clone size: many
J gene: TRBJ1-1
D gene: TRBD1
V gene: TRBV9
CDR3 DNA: TGTGCCAGCAGCCCGGGACAGGGAATGAACACTGAAGCTTTCTTT
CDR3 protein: CASSPGQGMNTEAFF

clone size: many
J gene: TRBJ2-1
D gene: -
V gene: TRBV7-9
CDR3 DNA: TGTGCCAGCAGCTTAGCGGAGTTCTACAATGAGCAGTTCTTC
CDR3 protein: CASSLAEFYNEQFF

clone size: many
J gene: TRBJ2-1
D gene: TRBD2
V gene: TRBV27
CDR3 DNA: TGTGCCAGCAGTCTCGCGAGCGGGGGCTACAATGAGCAGTTCTTC
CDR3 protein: CASSLASGGYNEQFF

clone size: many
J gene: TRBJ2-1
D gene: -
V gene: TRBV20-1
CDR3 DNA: TGCAGTGCTAGTAAGAATGAGCAGTTCTTC
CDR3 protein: CSASKNEQFF

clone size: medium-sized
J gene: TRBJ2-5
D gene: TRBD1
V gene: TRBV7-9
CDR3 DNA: TGTGCCAGCAGCCCCCGGGACAGGTTGCAAGAGACCCAGTACTTC
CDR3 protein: CASSPRDRLQETQYF

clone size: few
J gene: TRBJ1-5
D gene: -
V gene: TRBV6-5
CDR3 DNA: TGTGCCAGCAGTCTGGAGTATAGCAATCAGCCCCAGCATTTT
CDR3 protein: CASSLEYSNQPQHF

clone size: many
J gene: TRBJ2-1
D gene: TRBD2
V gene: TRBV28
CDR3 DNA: TGTGCCAGCAGGCGACCTAGACTAGCCTCCTACAATGAGCAGTTCTTC
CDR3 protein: CASRRPRLASYNEQFF

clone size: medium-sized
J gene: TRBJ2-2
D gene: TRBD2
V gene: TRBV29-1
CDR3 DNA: TGCAGCGCCGGGACTAGCGGGTCCGGGGAGCTGTTTTTT
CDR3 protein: CSAGTSGSGELFF

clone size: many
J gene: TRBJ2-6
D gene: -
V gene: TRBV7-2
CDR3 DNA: TGTGCCAGCAGCTTAGGAGGGGGGCCTGGGGCCAACGTCCTGACTTTC
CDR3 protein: CASSLGGGPGANVLTF

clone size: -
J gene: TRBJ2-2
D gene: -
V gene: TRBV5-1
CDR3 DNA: TGCGCCAGCCGACACAGGGAATACACCGGGGAGCTGTTTTTT
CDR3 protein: CASRHREYTGELFF

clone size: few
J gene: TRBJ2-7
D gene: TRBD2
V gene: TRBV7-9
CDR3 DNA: TGTGGCAGCAGACAGCCGGGGGGAGGTGAGCAGTACTTC
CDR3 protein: CGSRQPGGGEQYF

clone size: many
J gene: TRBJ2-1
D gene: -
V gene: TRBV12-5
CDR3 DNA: TGTGCTAGTGGTTTGGGTCTTGGGGAAACCTACAATGAGCAGTTCTTC
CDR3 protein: CASGLGLGETYNEQFF